These 24 T cell receptor beta chains were sequenced from one sample in a study of vaccination effects on CD4 cells after COVID-19. The protocol was immunoSEQ multiplex PCR, while the TCRdb copy is restricted to in-frame clones and leaves out a portion. Of 9,000 or so clones in the sample, around 74% are singletons; the top ten hold approximately 10%. Which antigens these TCRs recognize remains unknown. CD4+ T cell isolation took place after nine to eleven days of culture. Participants each got two BNT162b2 or mRNA-1273 vaccine doses. The sample here was CD4+ T cells from PBMCs cultured without peptide, taken after COVID-19 vaccination. The receptors were sampled from a human donor who received a COVID-19 vaccine.

This clone was seen just once. The junction and the germline gene differ at one end; a read error may be behind it. V and J are TRBV7-9 and TRBJ1-2; D might be TRBD1 (5 bases). Germline CDR1 is SEHNR and CDR2 is FQNEAQ (reference sequence). The CDR3 totals 11 residues. CDR3 loop: CVSRVHYGYTF. In DNA, the CDR3 is TGTGTCAGCAGGGTACACTATGGCTACACCTTC.

The chain links TRBV12-3 or TRBV12-4 to TRBJ2-7, with TRBD2 matching over 7 bases. The CDR3 is 12 amino acids. Germline trimming cut 5 bases from V and 9 bases from J; bases unmatched to any gene: 7. The CDR3 bases are TGTGCCAGCAGTAGGGACTACCTAGGGCAGTACTTC. Translated: CASSRDYLGQYF.

This sequence joins TRBV18 and TRBJ2-6; tentatively, D is TRBD1 (6 bases). V was trimmed by 4 bases and J by 0 bases, leaving 13 bases between them. Germline V CDR1 and CDR2: KGHSH, LQKENI. There are 17 residues in the CDR3. The DNA for the CDR3 is TGTGCCAGCTCACTCCCCACAGGGAGCTCTGGGGCCAACGTCCTGACTTTC. It yields the protein CASSLPTGSSGANVLTF.

This rearrangement joins TRBV28 to TRBJ2-5; TRBD2 might be the D (5 bases). The CDR3 consists of 15 residues. The ends were cut back, 4 bases at V and 2 bases at J, with 14 bases in the middle. CDR1 MDHEN and CDR2 SYDVKM come from the germline V gene. The CDR3 sequence: CASSYYSVPQETQYF. The CDR3 region has the DNA TGTGCCAGCAGTTATTATAGCGTCCCTCAAGAGACCCAGTACTTC. The whole variable domain, filled in from reference TRBV28 and TRBJ2-5, reads DVKVTQSSRYLVKRTGEKVFLECVQDMDHENMFWYRQDPGLGLRLIYFSYDVKMKEKGDIPEGYSVSREKKERFSLILESASTNQTSMYLCASSYYSVPQETQYFGPGTRLLVL.

V gene TRBV7-9 combines with J gene TRBJ2-5; tentatively, D is TRBD2 (5 bases). The germline gives CDR1 SEHNR, CDR2 FQNEAQ (reference sequence). Deletions cut 0 bases from V and 0 bases from J, with 8 bases between. This CDR3 comprises 15 residues. Here the CDR3 reads CASSLASGHQETQYF. CDR3 nucleotides: TGTGCCAGCAGCTTAGCGAGCGGACACCAAGAGACCCAGTACTTC.

The J gene is TRBJ2-3, the V gene TRBV19; 8 nucleotides align to TRBD1. The CDR3 spans 13 residues. Losses at the gene ends were 9 bases for V and 3 bases for J; bases not matched to a gene: 5. The germline V gene has CDR1 LNHDA and CDR2 SQIVND (reference sequence). CDR3 protein: CASSGGRTDTQYF. In DNA form, the CDR3 reads TGTGCCAGCTCAGGGGGCAGGACAGATACGCAGTATTTT.

The chain carries TRBV30 and TRBJ2-3, with D unresolved. V lost 0 bases to trimming and J lost 4 bases, with 5 bases between them. Germline V gene lookup returns CDR1 GTSNPN and CDR2 SVGIG (reference sequence). CDR3 size: 12 residues. Here the CDR3 DNA reads TGTGCCTGGAGTGTATTCGCAGATACGCAGTATTTT. This gives the protein CAWSVFADTQYF.

This clone was observed a few times. The genes are TRBV19 and TRBJ2-7; 9 positions match TRBD2. This CDR3 region has 15 residues. Germline V gene sequence: CDR1 LNHDA, CDR2 SQIVND (reference sequence). The J segment lost 0 bases and the V segment lost 6 bases, leaving 6 bases of the junction unmatched. The CDR3 reads CASRPGLAPSYEQYF. CDR3 nucleotides: TGTGCCAGTAGGCCGGGACTAGCACCCTCCTACGAGCAGTACTTC.

The rearrangement joins TRBV4-3 to TRBJ2-3; TRBD2 matches 7 bases. Germline-derived CDR1 and CDR2 are LGHNA and YSLEER. There are 15 residues in the CDR3. Trimming at V came to 5 bases and at J to 5 bases, leaving 10 bases not matched to a gene. The CDR3 spells CASSSGVRGEDTQYF. The CDR3 DNA reads as TGCGCCAGCAGCTCGGGCGTCCGGGGGGAAGATACGCAGTATTTT.

V usage is TRBV18 and J usage is TRBJ1-1; the match to TRBD1 covers 7 bases. The J segment lost 3 bases and the V segment lost 2 bases, leaving 6 bases of the junction unmatched. Germline V CDR1 and CDR2: KGHSH, LQKENI. The CDR3 totals 15 residues. The DNA of the CDR3 is TGTGCCAGCTCACCATCGACAGGGTCGGACACTGAAGCTTTCTTT. Amino acid sequence: CASSPSTGSDTEAFF.

This clone has only one observation. The rearrangement uses TRBV27 and TRBJ2-7, with 10 bases lining up with TRBD1. The CDR3 runs to 14 residues. CDR1 MNHEY and CDR2 SMNVEV come from the germline V gene (reference sequence). Losses at the gene ends were 5 bases for V and 4 bases for J; bases not matched to a gene: 5. The CDR3 protein is CASSGGQGMYEQYF. CDR3 nucleotide sequence: TGTGCCAGCAGTGGGGGACAGGGGATGTACGAGCAGTACTTC.

The CDR3 loop reads CASSTQAGGHYEQYF. In DNA form, the CDR3 reads TGTGCCAGCAGCACCCAAGCGGGGGGCCATTACGAGCAGTACTTC. This chain links TRBV5-4 with TRBJ2-7; 9 nucleotides align to TRBD2. With V trimmed by 4 bases and J by 4 bases, 9 bases remained unmatched. Looked up from germline, CDR1 is SGHNT and CDR2 is YYREEE (reference sequence). This CDR3 region has 15 residues.

The chain joins TRBV29-1 to TRBJ2-3; tentative D call: TRBD2 (5 bases). CDR3 size: 17 residues. The germline gives CDR1 SQVTM, CDR2 ANQGSEA. V was shortened by 1 base and J by 1 base, with 18 bases between the two germline ends. The CDR3 DNA follows: TGCAGCGTTGAAGGCGCCTCGGCGGGTGGTGGCACAGATACGCAGTATTTT. It yields the protein CSVEGASAGGGTDTQYF.

This sequence joins TRBV29-1 and TRBJ1-1; D unresolved. Germline assignment: CDR1 SQVTM and CDR2 ANQGSEA. V lost 1 base, J lost 2 bases, and 8 bases lay in between. This CDR3 is 13 amino acids long. CDR3 loop: CSVEGQQNTEAFF. CDR3 nucleotide sequence: TGCAGCGTTGAAGGCCAACAAAACACTGAAGCTTTCTTT.

The V call is TRBV5-4, the J call TRBJ1-2, with D unclear. The CDR3 length is 13 residues. Germline V CDR1 and CDR2: SGHNT, YYREEE (reference sequence). Trimming left V 7 bases short and J 0 bases short, with 10 bases between. The DNA of the CDR3 is TGTGCCAGCGGTCGGGGAGCTAACTATGGCTACACCTTC. This translates into CASGRGANYGYTF. The complete variable domain, with remaining parts taken from reference TRBV5-4 and TRBJ1-2, reads ETGVTQSPTHLIKTRGQQVTLRCSSQSGHNTVSWYQQALGQGPQFIFQYYREEENGRGNFPPRFSGLQFPNYSSELNVNALELDDSALYLCASGRGANYGYTFGSGTRLTVV.

The chain has TRBV19 and TRBJ1-5, with TRBD1 identical over 9 bases. Germline-derived CDR1 and CDR2 are LNHDA and SQIVND (reference sequence). The CDR3 length is 15 residues. V shed 3 bases and J 6 bases; nucleotides not matched to a gene: 6. The CDR3 sequence is CASSIGTGLIQPQHF. CDR3 nucleotides: TGTGCCAGTAGTATTGGGACAGGGTTGATTCAGCCCCAGCATTTT.

The chain combines TRBV20-1 with TRBJ1-1; unclear D gene. The CDR3 loop spans 8 amino acids. Germline CDR1 and CDR2: DFQATT and SNEGSKA (reference sequence). V was pared by 8 bases and J by 6 bases, with 4 bases between. The DNA for the CDR3 is TGCAGTACCCCTGAAGCTTTCTTT. Translation gives CSTPEAFF.

The rearrangement links TRBV6-6 to TRBJ1-5; D is undetermined. The germline V gene has CDR1 MNHNY and CDR2 SVGAGI (reference sequence). The CDR3 contains 13 residues. V was cut by 4 bases and J by 6 bases, with 10 bases left in between. CDR3 amino acids: CASSSAEGQPQHF. CDR3 coding DNA: TGTGCCAGCAGTTCGGCGGAGGGTCAGCCCCAGCATTTT.

The chain uses TRBV5-4 and TRBJ1-4; D possibly corresponds to TRBD1 (6 bases). The CDR3 is made up of 14 amino acids. The germline V and J ends were trimmed by 4 bases and 6 bases, with 13 bases remaining between them. Germline lookup yields CDR1 SGHNT and CDR2 YYREEE (reference sequence). The DNA of the CDR3 is TGTGCCAGCAGCATGGGGGGCCGGGATGAAAAACTGTTTTTT. It specifies CASSMGGRDEKLFF.

This chain connects TRBV12-3 or TRBV12-4 to TRBJ2-7; D perhaps matches TRBD2 (5 bases). The CDR3 loop spans 13 amino acids. V was trimmed by 0 bases and J by 7 bases, leaving 10 bases between them. In DNA, the CDR3 is TGTGCCAGCAGTTTAGCATGGGAGTCGGAGCAGTACTTC. Translation gives CASSLAWESEQYF.

This clone has a handful of counts. This chain joins TRBV6-6 and TRBJ1-4; D ambiguous. The CDR3 runs to 13 residues. Trimming removed 2 bases at V and 7 bases at J, with 8 bases between. Looked up from germline, CDR1 is MNHNY and CDR2 is SVGAGI (reference sequence). The CDR3 DNA reads as TGTGCCAGCAGTTACAAGGCCACTGAAAAACTGTTTTTT. It is translated as CASSYKATEKLFF.

The chain employs TRBV5-1 and TRBJ2-1; D is possibly TRBD2 (6 bases). Trimming pared 0 bases from V and 2 bases from J, leaving 12 bases between. Germline V lookup: CDR1 SGHRS, CDR2 YFSETQ. This CDR3 has 16 amino acids. The CDR3 sequence: CASSLAGGAAYNEQFF. CDR3 coding DNA: TGCGCCAGCAGCTTGGCCGGCGGGGCCGCCTACAATGAGCAGTTCTTC.

This chain connects TRBV15 to TRBJ2-7; D tentatively fits TRBD1 or TRBD2 (5 bases each). CDR1 is LNHNV, CDR2 YYDKDF, per germline (reference sequence). V dropped 0 bases and J dropped 0 bases, with 12 bases sitting between them. CDR3 length: 16 residues. CDR3 in amino acids: CATSRDLGVLSYEQYF. The CDR3 DNA reads as TGTGCCACCAGCAGAGATTTGGGGGTACTCTCCTACGAGCAGTACTTC.

The chain recombines TRBV21-1 with TRBJ1-1; whether TRBD1, the table's D call, matches the DNA was not checked. TRBV21-1 is shown as a pseudogene. The CDR3 consists of 15 residues. The chain's CDR3 is CASSNNTGGLHEAFF. CDR3 in DNA: TGTGCCAGCAGCAATAATACAGGGGGCCTCCATGAAGCTTTCTTT.